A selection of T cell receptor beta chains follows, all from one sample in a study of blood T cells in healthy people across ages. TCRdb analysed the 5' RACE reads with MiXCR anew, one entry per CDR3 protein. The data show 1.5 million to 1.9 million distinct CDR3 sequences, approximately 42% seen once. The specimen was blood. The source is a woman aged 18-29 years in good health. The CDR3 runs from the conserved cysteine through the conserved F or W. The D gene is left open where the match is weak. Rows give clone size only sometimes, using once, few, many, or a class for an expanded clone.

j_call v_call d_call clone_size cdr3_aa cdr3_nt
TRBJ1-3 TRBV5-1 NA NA CASKDANSGNTIYF TGCGCCAGCAAGGACGCGAACTCTGGAAACACCATATATTTT
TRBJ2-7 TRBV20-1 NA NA CSARGAAESWEYF TGCAGTGCTAGAGGGGCGGCCGAGAGTTGGGAGTACTTC
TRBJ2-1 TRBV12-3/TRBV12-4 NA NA CASSFFSGLTDEQFF TGTGCCAGCAGTTTTTTTAGCGGACTAACGGATGAGCAGTTCTTC
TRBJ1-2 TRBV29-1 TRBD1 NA CSVGGTGWSDYGYTF TGCAGCGTTGGGGGGACAGGGTGGTCCGACTATGGCTACACCTTC
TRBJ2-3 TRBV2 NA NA CASTPGSLDTQYF TGTGCCAGCACTCCGGGGAGTTTAGATACGCAGTATTTT
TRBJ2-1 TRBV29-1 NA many CSGGTDSYNEQFF TGCAGCGGAGGGACGGACTCCTACAATGAGCAGTTCTTC
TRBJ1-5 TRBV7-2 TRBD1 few CASSPGGGGYSNQPQHF TGTGCCAGCAGCCCAGGGGGGGGCGGTTATAGCAATCAGCCCCAGCATTTT
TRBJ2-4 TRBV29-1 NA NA CSVAGISKNIQYF TGCAGCGTTGCGGGCATTAGCAAAAACATTCAGTACTTC
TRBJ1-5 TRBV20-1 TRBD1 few CSARDRTGRQPQHF TGCAGTGCTAGAGATAGGACAGGGAGGCAGCCCCAGCATTTT
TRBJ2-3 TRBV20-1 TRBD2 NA CSARIAGETDTQYF TGCAGTGCTAGAATAGCGGGGGAGACAGATACGCAGTATTTT
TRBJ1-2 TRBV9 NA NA CASSDSGPTNYGYTF TGTGCCAGCAGCGACTCCGGGCCCACTAACTATGGCTACACCTTC
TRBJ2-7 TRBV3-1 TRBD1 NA CASSQDGTGNGYEQYF TGTGCCAGCAGCCAAGACGGGACAGGGAACGGCTACGAGCAGTACTTC
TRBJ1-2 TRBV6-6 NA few CASSTRTASRLTF TGTGCCAGCAGTACCCGGACAGCCAGTCGGCTCACCTTC
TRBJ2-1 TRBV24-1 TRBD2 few CATSDPGTSGRHEQFF TGTGCCACCAGTGATCCTGGGACTAGCGGGAGACATGAGCAGTTCTTC
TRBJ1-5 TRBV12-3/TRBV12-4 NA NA CASKGINQPQHF TGTGCCAGCAAGGGGATAAATCAGCCCCAGCATTTT
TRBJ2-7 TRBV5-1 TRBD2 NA CASSHGLAGGYEQYF TGCGCCAGCAGCCACGGACTAGCGGGAGGGTACGAGCAGTACTTC
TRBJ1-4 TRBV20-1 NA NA CSARSGKETNEKLFF TGCAGTGCTAGATCGGGGAAGGAGACTAATGAAAAACTGTTTTTT
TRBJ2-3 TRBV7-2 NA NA CASSLAGPVSSTDTQYF TGTGCCAGCAGCTTAGCGGGACCCGTTTCTAGCACAGATACGCAGTATTTT
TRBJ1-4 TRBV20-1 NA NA CSAVLGVGNEKLFF TGCAGTGCAGTGCTCGGGGTGGGGAATGAAAAACTGTTTTTT
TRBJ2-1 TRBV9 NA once CASSVEWASAYNEQFF TGTGCCAGCAGCGTAGAGTGGGCTAGCGCCTACAATGAGCAGTTCTTC
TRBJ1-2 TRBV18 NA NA CASNQQTENYGYTF TGTGCCAGCAATCAACAGACTGAAAACTATGGCTACACCTTC
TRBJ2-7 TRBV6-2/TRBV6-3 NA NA CASSPPTGRSGNEQYF TGTGCCAGCAGTCCGCCGACAGGGAGGTCTGGCAATGAGCAGTACTTC
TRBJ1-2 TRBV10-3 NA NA CAISEPAWVPYGYTF TGTGCCATCAGTGAGCCCGCCTGGGTGCCATATGGCTACACCTTC
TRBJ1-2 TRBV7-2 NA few CASSFSGSRYTF TGTGCCAGCAGCTTTTCAGGGTCCCGCTACACCTTC
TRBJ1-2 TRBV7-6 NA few CASSPPMGQDRRGYTF TGTGCCAGCAGCCCTCCCATGGGGCAGGACCGGCGGGGCTACACCTTC
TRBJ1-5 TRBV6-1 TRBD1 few CASSEWTGERPQHF TGTGCCAGCAGTGAATGGACAGGCGAGCGGCCCCAGCATTTT
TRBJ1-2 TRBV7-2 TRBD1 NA CASSLNSRGYGYTF TGTGCCAGCAGCTTAAATTCCAGGGGGTATGGCTACACCTTC
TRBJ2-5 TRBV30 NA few CAFSLGRETQYF TGTGCCTTCAGCCTGGGTCGAGAGACCCAGTACTTC
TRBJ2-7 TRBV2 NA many CASSGDSYEQYF TGTGCCAGCAGCGGCGACAGTTACGAGCAGTACTTC
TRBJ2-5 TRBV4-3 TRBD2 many CASSQGASGLQETQYF TGCGCCAGCAGCCAAGGGGCTAGCGGACTACAAGAGACCCAGTACTTC
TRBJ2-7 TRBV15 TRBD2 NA CATSRKTSGRALTSYEQYF TGTGCCACCAGCAGAAAGACTAGCGGGAGGGCCTTGACCTCCTACGAGCAGTACTTC
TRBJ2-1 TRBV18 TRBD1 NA CASSPPQQGNHNEQFF TGTGCCAGCTCACCACCCCAACAGGGGAATCACAATGAGCAGTTCTTC
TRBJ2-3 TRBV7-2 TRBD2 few CASSLARTSGSTDTQYF TGTGCCAGCAGCTTAGCCCGGACTAGCGGGAGCACAGATACGCAGTATTTT
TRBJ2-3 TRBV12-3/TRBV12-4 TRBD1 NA CASSLQGARGYAYF TGTGCCAGCAGCCTACAGGGGGCGAGGGGATACGCGTATTTT
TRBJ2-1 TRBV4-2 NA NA CASSPVPGDEQFF TGTGCCAGCAGCCCGGTCCCAGGGGATGAGCAGTTCTTC
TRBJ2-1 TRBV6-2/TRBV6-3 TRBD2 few CASGVLAGNEQFF TGTGCCAGCGGTGTACTAGCGGGGAATGAGCAGTTCTTC
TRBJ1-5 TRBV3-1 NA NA CASSRGGTYSQPQHF TGTGCCAGCAGCCGGGGGGGGACCTACTCTCAGCCCCAGCATTTT
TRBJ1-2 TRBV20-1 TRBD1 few CSARDPQGANYGYTF TGCAGTGCTAGAGATCCCCAGGGGGCTAACTATGGCTACACCTTC
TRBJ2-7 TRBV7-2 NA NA CASSISGWTVYEQYF TGTGCCAGCAGCATCTCGGGGTGGACAGTCTACGAGCAGTACTTC
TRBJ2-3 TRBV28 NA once CASRAQTGVSTDTQYF TGTGCCAGCAGGGCCCAGACGGGTGTCAGCACAGATACGCAGTATTTT
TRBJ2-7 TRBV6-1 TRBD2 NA CASSVPERGVPSSYNEQYF TGTGCCAGCAGCGTCCCGGAGCGGGGGGTTCCATCCTCCTACAATGAGCAGTACTTC
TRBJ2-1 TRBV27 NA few CASGNTGTPIHDEQFF TGTGCCAGCGGGAACACCGGGACGCCCATCCACGATGAGCAGTTCTTC
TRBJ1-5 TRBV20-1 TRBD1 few CSARDPTGGWNQPQHF TGCAGTGCTAGAGATCCCACAGGGGGGTGGAATCAGCCCCAGCATTTT
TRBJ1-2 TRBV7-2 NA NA CASSLHHRRDGYTF TGTGCCAGCAGCCTACACCACAGAAGAGATGGCTACACCTTC
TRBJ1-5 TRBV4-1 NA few CASSQSPVRGAEQPQHF TGCGCCAGCAGCCAGAGCCCCGTCCGGGGCGCGGAGCAGCCCCAGCATTTT
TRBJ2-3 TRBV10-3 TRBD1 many CAISGEQGTDTQYF TGTGCCATCAGTGGGGAACAGGGGACAGATACGCAGTATTTT
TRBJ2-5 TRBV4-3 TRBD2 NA CASSQAKTSGYNEQYF TGCGCCAGCAGCCAAGCAAAGACTAGCGGATACAATGAGCAGTACTTC
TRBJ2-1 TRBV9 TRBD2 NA CASSVVLAGSYNEQFF TGTGCCAGCAGCGTAGTTCTAGCGGGCTCCTACAATGAGCAGTTCTTC
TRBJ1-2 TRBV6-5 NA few CASSKPGEGDYGYTF TGTGCCAGCAGTAAACCAGGGGAGGGAGACTATGGCTACACCTTC
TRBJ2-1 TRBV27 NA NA CASSLRGSAYNEQFF TGTGCCAGCAGTCTGCGTGGCAGTGCCTACAATGAGCAGTTCTTC
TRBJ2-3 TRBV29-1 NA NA CSVEGESSTDTQYF TGCAGCGTTGAGGGGGAATCTAGCACAGATACGCAGTATTTT
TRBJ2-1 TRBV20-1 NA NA CGARSGVAAYNEQFF TGCGGTGCTAGGAGTGGGGTCGCCGCCTACAATGAGCAGTTCTTC
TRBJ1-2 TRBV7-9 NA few CASSLGTAANYGYTF TGTGCCAGCAGCTTAGGGACCGCTGCTAACTATGGCTACACCTTC
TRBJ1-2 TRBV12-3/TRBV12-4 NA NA CASKRQYAYGYTF TGTGCCAGCAAAAGACAGTATGCCTATGGCTACACCTTC
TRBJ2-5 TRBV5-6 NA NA CASSLVARHQETQYF TGTGCCAGCAGCTTGGTTGCGAGACACCAAGAGACCCAGTACTTC
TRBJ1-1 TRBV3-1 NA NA CASSQLFEAFF TGTGCCAGCAGCCAACTATTCGAAGCTTTCTTT
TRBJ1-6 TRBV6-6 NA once CASSYGTAGTNSPLHF TGTGCCAGCAGTTACGGGACGGCCGGAACTAATTCACCCCTCCACTTT
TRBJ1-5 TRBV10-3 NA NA CAISEYMGATQPQHF TGTGCCATCAGTGAGTACATGGGGGCAACTCAGCCCCAGCATTTT